The rows below give T cell receptor beta chains drawn from one sample of a study of beta chain features in type 1 diabetes. Clones were read by immunoSEQ multiplex PCR, and TCRdb kept only the in-frame ones, dropping some. The data show roughly 610,000 clones, about 14% seen once. Sequenced: naive CD4+ T cells from blood. These receptors originate from a man younger than 35 in good health. CDR3s include the opening cysteine and the closing phenylalanine or tryptophan. The D gene is left open where the match is weak. Part of the rows lack a size; the others show once, few, many or a class for expanded clones.

J: TRBJ1-4; D: .; V: TRBV7-9; size: few; CDR3: CASSRRTADNEKLFF; DNA: TGTGCCAGCAGCCGAAGGACAGCCGACAATGAAAAACTGTTTTTT
J: TRBJ1-2; D: .; V: TRBV19; size: .; CDR3: CASSSRGTYGYTF; DNA: TGTGCCAGTAGTTCCAGAGGTACCTATGGCTACACCTTC
J: TRBJ2-3; D: .; V: TRBV11-2; size: .; CDR3: CASRPLTGPPDTQYF; DNA: TGTGCCAGCAGACCTTTGACAGGACCGCCAGATACGCAGTATTTT
J: TRBJ1-1; D: .; V: TRBV29-1; size: .; CDR3: CSVEGRMNTEAFF; DNA: TGCAGCGTCGAAGGACGCATGAACACTGAAGCTTTCTTT
J: TRBJ2-7; D: TRBD1; V: TRBV10-3; size: .; CDR3: CAIMDRHKVEQYF; DNA: TGTGCCATCATGGACAGGCACAAAGTCGAGCAGTACTTC
J: TRBJ2-1; D: .; V: TRBV6-1; size: .; CDR3: CASSESGTNEQFF; DNA: TGTGCCAGCAGTGAATCAGGGACCAATGAGCAGTTCTTC
J: TRBJ2-1; D: .; V: TRBV11-3; size: few; CDR3: CASRGRGDEQFF; DNA: TGTGCCAGCCGGGGGAGAGGGGATGAGCAGTTCTTC
J: TRBJ2-7; D: .; V: TRBV7-3; size: .; CDR3: CASSLTGQHYEQYF; DNA: TGTGCCAGCAGCTTAACCGGACAGCACTACGAGCAGTACTTC
J: TRBJ1-2; D: .; V: TRBV6-5; size: .; CDR3: CASSYSVGAGYTF; DNA: TGTGCCAGCAGTTACTCAGTAGGGGCCGGCTACACCTTC
J: TRBJ2-7; D: TRBD1; V: TRBV9; size: few; CDR3: CASSVGDRGPEQYF; DNA: TGTGCCAGCAGCGTAGGGGACAGGGGGCCCGAGCAGTACTTC
J: TRBJ2-1; D: TRBD2; V: TRBV18; size: few; CDR3: CASSPAEGFWSGGFF; DNA: TGTGCCAGCTCACCAGCAGAAGGTTTTTGGAGCGGGGGGTTCTTC
J: TRBJ1-1; D: TRBD1; V: TRBV2; size: few; CDR3: CASRRTGMYSEAFF; DNA: TGTGCCAGCAGGCGGACAGGGATGTATTCTGAAGCTTTCTTT
J: TRBJ2-3; D: .; V: TRBV7-2; size: few; CDR3: CASSRGHGTDTQYF; DNA: TGTGCCAGCAGCCGCGGACATGGCACAGATACGCAGTATTTT
J: TRBJ2-1; D: .; V: TRBV5-1; size: .; CDR3: CASMDQTPYNEQFF; DNA: TGCGCCAGCATGGACCAAACCCCCTACAATGAGCAGTTCTTC
J: TRBJ2-7; D: .; V: TRBV9; size: .; CDR3: CASSVGTSAPYEQYF; DNA: TGTGCCAGCAGCGTAGGGACCAGTGCGCCCTACGAGCAGTACTTC
J: TRBJ2-1; D: .; V: TRBV9; size: few; CDR3: CASSPRTAYNEQFF; DNA: TGTGCCAGCAGCCCCAGGACTGCCTACAATGAGCAGTTCTTC
J: TRBJ1-2; D: .; V: TRBV6-1; size: few; CDR3: CASTSPGESYTF; DNA: TGTGCCAGCACTTCTCCGGGGGAAAGCTACACCTTC
J: TRBJ2-1; D: .; V: TRBV6-4; size: .; CDR3: CARTLGSEQFF; DNA: TGTGCCAGGACGCTAGGGAGTGAGCAGTTCTTC
J: TRBJ2-3; D: .; V: TRBV9; size: .; CDR3: CASSVLDGPLTQYF; DNA: TGTGCCAGCAGCGTGTTGGACGGCCCGCTGACGCAGTATTTT
J: TRBJ1-2; D: .; V: TRBV9; size: few; CDR3: CASSAGDGGYTF; DNA: TGTGCCAGCAGCGCGGGGGACGGTGGCTACACCTTC
J: TRBJ2-3; D: .; V: TRBV7-3; size: few; CDR3: CASSLNTASTDTQYF; DNA: TGTGCCAGCAGCTTAAACACGGCTAGCACAGATACGCAGTATTTT
J: TRBJ2-1; D: TRBD2; V: TRBV7-2; size: .; CDR3: CASSPRTSIEQFF; DNA: TGTGCCAGCAGCCCGCGGACTAGTATTGAGCAGTTCTTC
J: TRBJ2-7; D: .; V: TRBV10-3; size: many; CDR3: CAISERADYEQYF; DNA: TGTGCCATCAGTGAGCGGGCAGATTACGAGCAGTACTTC
J: TRBJ1-2; D: .; V: TRBV7-6; size: few; CDR3: CASSNYRDNYGYTF; DNA: TGTGCCAGCAGCAACTACAGGGATAACTATGGCTACACCTTC
J: TRBJ1-5; D: .; V: TRBV2; size: few; CDR3: CASIGSNQPQHF; DNA: TGTGCCAGCATTGGAAGCAATCAGCCCCAGCATTTT
J: TRBJ1-6; D: .; V: TRBV7-8; size: .; CDR3: CASSRLQGSYNSPLHF; DNA: TGTGCCAGCAGCCGGTTACAGGGTTCCTATAATTCACCCCTCCACTTT
J: TRBJ2-3; D: .; V: TRBV7-9; size: few; CDR3: CASSLGGGRTDTQYF; DNA: TGTGCCAGCTCCCTCGGCGGGGGCCGCACAGATACGCAGTATTTT
J: TRBJ2-6; D: .; V: TRBV15; size: few; CDR3: CATSRNRGGTSGANVLTF; DNA: TGTGCCACCAGCAGGAACAGGGGAGGTACCTCTGGGGCCAACGTCCTGACTTTC
J: TRBJ1-5; D: .; V: TRBV28; size: .; CDR3: CASTFGFSNQPQHF; DNA: TGTGCCAGCACCTTTGGGTTTAGCAATCAGCCCCAGCATTTT
J: TRBJ1-1; D: .; V: TRBV4-2; size: .; CDR3: CASSQEGRDTEAFF; DNA: TGTGCCAGCAGCCAAGAAGGTCGGGACACTGAAGCTTTCTTT
J: TRBJ2-5; D: TRBD1; V: TRBV5-4; size: .; CDR3: CASSLGTVQETQYF; DNA: TGTGCCAGCAGCCTTGGGACAGTTCAAGAGACCCAGTACTTC